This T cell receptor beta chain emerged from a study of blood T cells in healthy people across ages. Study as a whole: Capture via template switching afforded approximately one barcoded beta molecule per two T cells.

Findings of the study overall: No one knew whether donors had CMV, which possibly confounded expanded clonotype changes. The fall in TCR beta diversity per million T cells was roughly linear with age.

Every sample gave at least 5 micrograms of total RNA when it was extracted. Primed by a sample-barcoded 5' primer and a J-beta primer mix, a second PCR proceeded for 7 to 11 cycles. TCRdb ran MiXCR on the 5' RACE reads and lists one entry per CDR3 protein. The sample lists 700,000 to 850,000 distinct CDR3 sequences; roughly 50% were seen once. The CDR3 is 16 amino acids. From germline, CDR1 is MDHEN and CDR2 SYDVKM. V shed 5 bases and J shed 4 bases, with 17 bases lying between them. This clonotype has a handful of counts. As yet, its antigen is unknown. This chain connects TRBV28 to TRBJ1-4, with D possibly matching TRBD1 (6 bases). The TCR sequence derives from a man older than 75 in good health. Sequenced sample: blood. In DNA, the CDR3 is TGTGCCAGCAGTGGGGAACAGGGTACTTATAATGAAAAACTGTTTTTT. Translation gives CASSGEQGTYNEKLFF.